The T cell receptor beta chain under discussion was sequenced for a study of cytomegalovirus exposure and HLA in healthy donors. Study-wide findings and caveats: Cytomegalovirus-associated TCR beta chains were listed, numbering some 150.

The CDR3 consists of 15 residues. Germline CDR1 is LGHNA and CDR2 is YNFKEQ. V was shortened by 2 bases and J by 4 bases, with 12 bases between the two germline ends. This clone has only a few counts. Antigen unknown. There were likely unrecorded immune exposures, though donors were nominally healthy when sampled. Primers: 60 Vbeta forward and 13 Jbeta reverse. The table came from immunoSEQ multiplex PCR; TCRdb's copy has only in-frame clones and leaves some out. This table has 280,000 or so clones, approximately 90% appearing once. The chain uses TRBV4-2 and TRBJ1-5, with D maybe TRBD1 (5 bases). The clonotype originates from a woman between 18 and 29 years old in good health and CMV-seronegative. Sequencing was done on a sample of PBMCs. In DNA, the CDR3 is TGTGCCAGCAGCCAACAGGGTTCCGGTAATCAGCCCCAGCATTTT. Translating it yields CASSQQGSGNQPQHF.